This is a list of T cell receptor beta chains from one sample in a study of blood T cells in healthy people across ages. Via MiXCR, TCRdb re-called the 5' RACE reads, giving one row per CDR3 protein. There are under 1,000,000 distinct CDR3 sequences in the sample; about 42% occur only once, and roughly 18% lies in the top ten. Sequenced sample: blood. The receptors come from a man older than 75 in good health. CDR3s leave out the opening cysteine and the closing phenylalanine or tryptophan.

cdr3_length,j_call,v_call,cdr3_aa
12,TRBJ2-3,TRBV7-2,ASSLGRTADTQY
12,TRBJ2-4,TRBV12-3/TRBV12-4,ASSSPGRKNIQY
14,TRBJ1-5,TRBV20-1,SARGQVGQSNQPRH
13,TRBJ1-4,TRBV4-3,ASSQWDRANEKLF
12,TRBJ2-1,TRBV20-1,SARPGRTRGEQF
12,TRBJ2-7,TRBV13,ASSQQGFRYEQY
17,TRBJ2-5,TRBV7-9,ASSLLGGLAGAEQETQY
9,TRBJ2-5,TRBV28,ASRVRGEQY
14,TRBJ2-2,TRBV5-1,ASSLTGRIATGELF
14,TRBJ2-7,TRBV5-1,ASSSAAGTGVNEQY
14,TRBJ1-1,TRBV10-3,AISELPGGANTEAF
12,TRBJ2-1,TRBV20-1,SARTGRGYNEQF
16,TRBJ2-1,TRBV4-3,ASSQVLGREISYNEQF
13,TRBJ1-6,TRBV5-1,ASSFDPSTNSPLH